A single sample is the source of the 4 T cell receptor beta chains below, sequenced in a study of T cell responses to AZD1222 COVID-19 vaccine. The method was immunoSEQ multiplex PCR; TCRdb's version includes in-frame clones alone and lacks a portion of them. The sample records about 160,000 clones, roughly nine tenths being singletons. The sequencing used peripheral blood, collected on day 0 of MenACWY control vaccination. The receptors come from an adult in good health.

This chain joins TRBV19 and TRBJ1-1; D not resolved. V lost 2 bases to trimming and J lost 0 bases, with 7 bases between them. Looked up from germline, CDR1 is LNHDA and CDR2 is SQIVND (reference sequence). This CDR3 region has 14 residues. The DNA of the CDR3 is TGTGCCAGTAGTATAAGTGACCTGAACACTGAAGCTTTCTTT. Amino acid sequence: CASSISDLNTEAFF.

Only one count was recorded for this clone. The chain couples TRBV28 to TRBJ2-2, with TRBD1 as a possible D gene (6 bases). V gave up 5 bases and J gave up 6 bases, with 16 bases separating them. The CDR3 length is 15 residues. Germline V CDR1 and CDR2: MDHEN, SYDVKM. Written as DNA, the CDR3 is TGTGCCAGCAGTCAATACAGGGATGGGGCCGGGGAGCTGTTTTTT. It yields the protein CASSQYRDGAGELFF.

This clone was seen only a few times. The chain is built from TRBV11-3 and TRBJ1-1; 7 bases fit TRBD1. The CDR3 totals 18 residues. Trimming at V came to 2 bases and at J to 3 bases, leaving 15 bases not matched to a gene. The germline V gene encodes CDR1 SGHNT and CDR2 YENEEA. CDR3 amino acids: CASSLSSRGNWVHTEAFF. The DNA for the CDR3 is TGTGCCAGCAGCTTAAGTAGCAGGGGGAATTGGGTACACACTGAAGCTTTCTTT.

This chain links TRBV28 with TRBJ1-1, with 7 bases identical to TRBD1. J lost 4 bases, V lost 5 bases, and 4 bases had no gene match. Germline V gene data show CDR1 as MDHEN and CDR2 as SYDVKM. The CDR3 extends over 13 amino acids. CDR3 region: CASSKQGFTEAFF. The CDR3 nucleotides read TGTGCCAGCAGTAAACAGGGGTTCACTGAAGCTTTCTTT.